Listed below are T cell receptor beta chains from one sample, sequenced in a study of cytomegalovirus exposure and HLA in healthy donors. Profiling relied on immunoSEQ multiplex PCR, and the TCRdb table lists in-frame clones only, not all of them. In the table there are some 90,000 clones, roughly 85% of which are singletons. The sample was PBMCs. The receptors were gathered from a female donor in good health and CMV-seronegative. Both conserved end residues are part of each CDR3. A D gene is named only where the DNA matches it firmly. The size entry is marked missing in some rows and otherwise reads once, few, many or a size class.

d_gene	j_gene	v_gene	abundance	CDR3aa	CDR3nt
NA	TRBJ2-7	TRBV30	few	CAWKQGTYEQYF	TGTGCCTGGAAGCAGGGAACCTACGAGCAGTACTTC
NA	TRBJ1-5	TRBV28	NA	CASSPEQGAGNQPQHF	TGTGCCAGCAGCCCGGAACAGGGTGCGGGCAATCAGCCCCAGCATTTT
TRBD2	TRBJ2-4	TRBV2	NA	CASSSGTSGRAGNIQYF	TGTGCCAGCAGTTCCGGGACTAGCGGGAGGGCGGGAAACATTCAGTACTTC
NA	TRBJ2-5	TRBV7-6	NA	CASSPFAGQETQYF	TGTGCCAGCAGCCCTTTCGCGGGCCAAGAGACCCAGTACTTC
TRBD1	TRBJ2-7	TRBV2	few	CASGAQGATGEQYF	TGTGCCAGCGGTGCGCAGGGGGCTACTGGCGAGCAGTACTTC
NA	TRBJ2-7	TRBV5-6	NA	CASSLQYRRYEQYF	TGTGCCAGCAGCTTGCAGTACAGACGCTACGAGCAGTACTTC
TRBD1	TRBJ1-2	TRBV28	NA	CASRRDRGRDGYTF	TGTGCCAGCAGGCGGGACAGGGGGAGGGATGGCTACACCTTC
TRBD1	TRBJ1-2	TRBV2	NA	CASRGTGVFTSGYTF	TGTGCCAGCAGAGGGACAGGGGTCTTTACGAGCGGCTACACCTTC
TRBD1	TRBJ1-2	TRBV29-1	NA	CSVAPDRERGYGYTF	TGCAGCGTAGCCCCGGACAGGGAAAGGGGCTATGGCTACACCTTC
TRBD1	TRBJ2-7	TRBV4-2	NA	CASSLGTDLSYEQYF	TGTGCCAGCAGCCTCGGGACAGACCTCTCCTACGAGCAGTACTTC
TRBD2	TRBJ2-1	TRBV7-9	NA	CASSLAPGLAGSNEQFF	TGTGCCAGCAGCTTAGCTCCGGGACTAGCGGGCTCCAATGAGCAGTTCTTC
NA	TRBJ1-2	TRBV19	NA	CASSITGRRNGYTF	TGTGCCAGTAGTATCACAGGGAGAAGGAATGGCTACACCTTC
NA	TRBJ1-4	TRBV7-6	NA	CASSLVIGEGGNEKLFF	TGTGCCAGCAGCTTAGTCATAGGGGAGGGAGGAAATGAAAAACTGTTTTTT
TRBD2	TRBJ2-7	TRBV6-5	NA	CASSMDGGGVEQYF	TGTGCCAGCAGCATGGACGGGGGAGGGGTCGAGCAGTACTTC
TRBD1	TRBJ1-4	TRBV10-1	NA	CATLQGTNEKLFF	TGCGCCACATTACAGGGGACAAATGAAAAACTGTTTTTT
NA	TRBJ1-1	TRBV30	few	CAWKQGSEAFF	TGTGCCTGGAAACAGGGCTCTGAAGCTTTCTTT
TRBD1	TRBJ1-1	TRBV6-1	few	CASSEEEGAPTEAFF	TGTGCCAGCAGTGAAGAGGAGGGGGCGCCCACTGAAGCTTTCTTT
NA	TRBJ2-5	TRBV6-1	NA	CASSERERETQYF	TGTGCCAGCAGTGAACGGGAGAGGGAGACCCAGTACTTC
NA	TRBJ2-7	TRBV7-2	NA	CASSWSSYEQYF	TGTGCCAGCAGCTGGAGCTCCTACGAGCAGTACTTC
NA	TRBJ1-1	TRBV19	NA	CASSVAATGPTEAFF	TGTGCCAGTAGTGTGGCCGCAACAGGGCCCACTGAAGCTTTCTTT
TRBD2	TRBJ2-2	TRBV5-1	NA	CASSHRTSGNTGELFF	TGCGCCAGCAGCCATCGGACTAGCGGGAACACCGGGGAGCTGTTTTTT
NA	TRBJ2-1	TRBV4-2	NA	CASSQIINEQFF	TGTGCCAGCAGCCAAATTATCAATGAGCAGTTCTTC
NA	TRBJ2-7	TRBV10-3	few	CAISELYEQYF	TGTGCCATCAGTGAGCTCTACGAGCAGTACTTC
NA	TRBJ2-5	TRBV7-7	once	CASSLRGRRQGMRETQYF	TGTGCTAGCAGCTTAAGAGGTCGGCGTCAGGGTATGCGAGAGACCCAGTACTTC